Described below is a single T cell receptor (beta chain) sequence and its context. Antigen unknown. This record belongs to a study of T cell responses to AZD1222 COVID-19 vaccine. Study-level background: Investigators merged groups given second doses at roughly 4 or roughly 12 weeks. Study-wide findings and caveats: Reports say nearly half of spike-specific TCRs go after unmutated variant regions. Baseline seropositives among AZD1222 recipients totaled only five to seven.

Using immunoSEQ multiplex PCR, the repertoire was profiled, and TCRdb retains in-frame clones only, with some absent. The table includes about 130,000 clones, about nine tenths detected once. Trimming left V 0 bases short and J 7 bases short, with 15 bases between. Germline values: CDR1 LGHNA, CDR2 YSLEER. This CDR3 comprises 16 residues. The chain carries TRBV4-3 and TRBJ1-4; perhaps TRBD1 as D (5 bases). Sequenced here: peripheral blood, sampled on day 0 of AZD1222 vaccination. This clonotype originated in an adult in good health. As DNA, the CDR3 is TGCGCCAGCAGCCAAGAGGAAGGCGCGAGGGGTGAAAAACTGTTTTTT. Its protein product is CASSQEEGARGEKLFF.